This TCR beta chain was identified in a study of T cell repertoires in cytomegalovirus infection. Study summary: From public TCR beta signatures came an indication of both CMV infection and matching HLA type.

Each CDR3 protein gets one entry after TCRdb re-called the reads with MiXCR. Seen here are about 160,000 distinct CDR3 sequences, 15% to 20% observed once, and the top ten hold roughly a sixth. This clonotype has at least ten counts. The source of this sequence is a human donor in good health (CMV status not recorded). Some clones in this sample may be carry-over from other donors' samples. Source material: CD8+ T cells from PBMCs.

CDR3 in amino acids: CASSEVDGNYEQYF. The CDR3 DNA is TGTGCCAGCAGTGAAGTCGACGGGAACTACGAGCAGTACTTC. The chain links TRBV6-1 to TRBJ2-7; weak D call: TRBD2 (5 bases). V lost 1 base and J 3 bases, leaving 10 bases between the germline ends. The CDR3 has 14 residues. CDR1 is MNHNS and CDR2 is SASEGT in the germline V gene.